The 32 T cell receptor beta chains below all came from one sample that was sequenced in a study of identifying expanded T cells in peripheral blood. The protocol was immunoSEQ multiplex PCR, while the TCRdb copy is restricted to in-frame clones and leaves out a portion. Here the sample spans some 96,000 clones, around nine tenths being singletons. Specimen: blood. These receptor sequences come from a person aged 18 to 75 in good health.

The chain carries TRBV12-5 and TRBJ1-1; D unresolved. The V gene lost 3 bases and the J gene lost 11 bases, with 10 bases spanning the gap. CDR1 LGHNT and CDR2 FRNRAP come from the germline V gene. The CDR3 runs to 11 residues. In DNA form, the CDR3 reads TGTGCTAGTGGTTTCGGCCCGGGGGCTTTCTTT. It encodes CASGFGPGAFF. The full variable domain, rest sourced from reference TRBV12-5 and TRBJ1-1, is DARVTQTPRHKVTEMGQEVTMRCQPILGHNTVFWYRQTMMQGLELLAYFRNRAPLDDSGMPKDRFSAEMPDATLATLKIQPSEPRDSAVYFCASGFGPGAFFGQGTRLTVV.

The chain has TRBV7-6 and TRBJ1-4, with 7 bases matching TRBD1. Trimming removed 4 bases from V and 0 bases from J; junction bases left unmatched: 2. This CDR3 is 15 amino acids long. Germline loops: CDR1 SGHVS, CDR2 FNYEAQ. In DNA, the CDR3 is TGTGCCAGCAGCTCAGGGGGGACAACTAATGAAAAACTGTTTTTT. Its protein is CASSSGGTTNEKLFF.

The V gene is TRBV4-3, the J gene TRBJ2-3; 16 nucleotides align to TRBD2. The CDR3 totals 16 residues. Germline-derived CDR1 and CDR2 are LGHNA and YSLEER. After removal of 5 bases from V and 8 bases from J, the junction contained 7 bases not matched to a gene. The DNA for the CDR3 is TGCGCCAGCAGCTTGGGACTAGCGGGAGGGCCCGGTACGCAGTATTTT. This encodes CASSLGLAGGPGTQYF.

The CDR3 coding sequence is TGTGCCAGCAGCTTAGCCGGGGGTGGAAGTGTGTTTGGGGGCCGCACAGATACGCAGTATTTT. Its translation is CASSLAGGGSVFGGRTDTQYF. This chain uses TRBV7-2 with TRBJ2-3; D could derive from TRBD1 or TRBD2 (6 bases each). This CDR3 is built from 21 residues. The ends were cut back, 0 bases at V and 1 base at J, with 26 bases in the middle. CDR1 is SGHTA and CDR2 is FQGNSA in the germline V gene.

The V call is TRBV7-9, the J call TRBJ1-2; D not resolved. The CDR3 is made up of 14 amino acids. With 5 bases removed from V and 3 bases from J, the gap between germline ends came to 13 bases. Per the germline V gene, CDR1 is SEHNR and CDR2 is FQNEAQ (reference sequence). In nucleotides, the CDR3 is TGTGCCAGCAGCCGTGGGCACGGCGACTATGGCTACACCTTC. Translation: CASSRGHGDYGYTF.

This clone appeared once. This chain connects TRBV14 to TRBJ2-1, with 8 bases lining up with TRBD2. The V gene end was trimmed by 5 bases and the J gene end by 6 bases; junction bases not matched to a gene: 9. The germline CDR1 and CDR2 sequences are SGHDN and FVKESK. There are 15 residues in the CDR3. Written as DNA, the CDR3 is TGTGCCAGCAGCTCCCGGGGGGGAACGGGCAATGAGCAGTTCTTC. Its protein product is CASSSRGGTGNEQFF.

The table lists this clone with a few counts. The chain links TRBV6-1 to TRBJ2-7; D ambiguous. CDR1 MNHNS and CDR2 SASEGT come from the germline V gene. The V end lost 7 bases, the J end lost 3 bases, and 16 bases lay between the germline ends. The CDR3 is made up of 14 amino acids. CDR3 bases: TGTGCCAGCACCCTCAAGCCGGGCTTCTACGAGCAGTACTTC. Translated, it gives CASTLKPGFYEQYF.

This rearrangement joins TRBV6-5 to TRBJ2-1, with 9 positions matching TRBD1. The CDR3 length is 14 residues. V was pared by 3 bases and J by 8 bases, with 5 bases of the junction left unmatched. Germline assignment: CDR1 MNHEY and CDR2 SVGAGI. The CDR3 is CASSYGGQGYEQFF. The CDR3 region has the DNA TGTGCCAGCAGTTATGGGGGACAGGGCTATGAGCAGTTCTTC.

The chain joins TRBV19 to TRBJ2-7; 13 bases fit TRBD2. Germline V gives CDR1 LNHDA, CDR2 SQIVND (reference sequence). V trimming: 5 bases; J trimming: 3 bases; junction bases outside the gene matches: 7. This CDR3 contains 16 residues. DNA of the CDR3: TGTGCCAGTAGTCCCCGGACTAGCGGGAGAATCTACGAGCAGTACTTC. This gives the protein CASSPRTSGRIYEQYF. Filled out from reference TRBV19 and TRBJ2-7, the complete variable domain reads DGGITQSPKYLFRKEGQNVTLSCEQNLNHDAMYWYRQDPGQGLRLIYYSQIVNDFQKGDIAEGYSVSREKKESFPLTVTSAQKNPTAFYLCASSPRTSGRIYEQYFGPGTRLTVT.

V is TRBV5-4 and J is TRBJ2-5; no clear D. Germline values: CDR1 SGHNT, CDR2 YYREEE (reference sequence). The CDR3 is 13 residues long. V gave up 0 bases and J gave up 2 bases, with 5 bases separating them. CDR3 nucleotide sequence: TGTGCCAGCAGCTTGGCACGGCAAGAGACCCAGTACTTC. Its translation is CASSLARQETQYF.

This chain joins TRBV5-5 and TRBJ2-1; no firm D call. CDR1 and CDR2 (germline): SGHKS, YYEKEE (reference sequence). The CDR3 is 14 residues long. The V end lost 2 bases, the J end lost 1 base, and 7 bases lay between the germline ends. CDR3 in amino acids: CASSFGISYNEQFF. CDR3 nucleotides: TGTGCCAGCAGCTTTGGGATTTCCTACAATGAGCAGTTCTTC.

The V gene is TRBV19, the J gene TRBJ1-1; 7 nucleotides match TRBD1. V lost 4 bases, J lost 5 bases, and 13 bases stayed unmatched. CDR1 is LNHDA and CDR2 is SQIVND in the germline V gene (reference sequence). This CDR3 is built from 16 residues. This CDR3 is CASSNSQGVGGTEAFF. The CDR3 DNA sequence: TGTGCCAGTAGTAATTCTCAGGGGGTAGGTGGTACTGAAGCTTTCTTT.

The V gene is TRBV14, the J gene TRBJ2-7; the D is unclear. Germline assignment: CDR1 SGHDN and CDR2 FVKESK. V lost 1 base and J lost 6, with 13 bases in between. CDR3 length equals 14 residues. The DNA for the CDR3 is TGTGCCAGCAGCCAAGGACTGGGCCACAGCGAGCAGTACTTC. Protein sequence: CASSQGLGHSEQYF.

This chain joins TRBV5-1 and TRBJ1-2; weak D call: TRBD1 (5 bases). The V gene's germline CDR1 is SGHRS and CDR2 YFSETQ. There are 16 residues in the CDR3. Trimming took 0 bases from V and 3 from J, leaving 15 bases between them. The CDR3 sequence: CASSLDLDKDYYGYTF. Written as DNA, the CDR3 is TGCGCCAGCAGCTTGGATCTGGACAAAGACTACTATGGCTACACCTTC.

The gene calls are TRBV4-1 and TRBJ2-5, with D perhaps TRBD1 or TRBD2 (5 bases each). In germline, CDR1 is MGHRA, CDR2 YSYEKL. V lost 0 bases and J lost 2, with 13 bases in between. The CDR3 covers 16 residues. CDR3 nucleotides: TGCGCCAGCAGCCAAGAAGCGGCTAGACAGCAAGAGACCCAGTACTTC. Protein sequence: CASSQEAARQQETQYF.

The V call is TRBV5-4, the J call TRBJ2-5; D possibly corresponds to TRBD2 (6 bases). V was clipped by 1 base and J by 2 bases, with 12 bases between them. Germline V gene data show CDR1 as SGHNT and CDR2 as YYREEE (reference sequence). The CDR3 consists of 15 residues. This chain's CDR3 is CASSLFGSGQETQYF. In DNA form, the CDR3 reads TGTGCCAGCAGCTTGTTTGGTAGCGGTCAAGAGACCCAGTACTTC. Together with reference TRBV5-4 and TRBJ2-5, the CDR3 gives the full variable domain: ETGVTQSPTHLIKTRGQQVTLRCSSQSGHNTVSWYQQALGQGPQFIFQYYREEENGRGNFPPRFSGLQFPNYSSELNVNALELDDSALYLCASSLFGSGQETQYFGPGTRLLVL.

The gene calls are TRBV30 and TRBJ1-2; perhaps TRBD1 as D (6 bases). Trimming removed 1 base from V and 2 bases from J, with 14 bases in between. In germline, CDR1 is GTSNPN, CDR2 SVGIG (reference sequence). This CDR3 spans 15 amino acids. CDR3 sequence (DNA): TGTGCCTGGAGTGCTCTTAGGGGGGCGAACTATGGCTACACCTTC. Translated, it gives CAWSALRGANYGYTF.

This clone has a handful of counts. The rearrangement uses TRBV27 and TRBJ1-5; unclear D gene. Per the germline V gene, CDR1 is MNHEY and CDR2 is SMNVEV (reference sequence). There are 14 residues in the CDR3. Between the trimmed V and J ends, which lost 6 bases and 2 bases, there was a span of 11 bases. DNA for the CDR3: TGTGCCAGCAGGCCATGGGGAGGCAATCAGCCCCAGCATTTT. Its protein is CASRPWGGNQPQHF.

In its sample, this clone was seen a few times. The chain is built from TRBV2 and TRBJ2-7; no clear D. V gave up 5 bases and J gave up 1 base, with 6 bases separating them. The length of the CDR3 is 12 residues. The germline V gene has CDR1 SNHLY and CDR2 FYNNEI. CDR3 in amino acids: CASSTDSYEQYF. The CDR3 DNA reads as TGTGCCAGCAGTACCGATTCCTACGAGCAGTACTTC.

This chain links TRBV5-1 with TRBJ1-2, with D unclear. Germline V gene data show CDR1 as SGHRS and CDR2 as YFSETQ. The CDR3 runs to 13 residues. Trimming shortened V by 0 bases and J by 6 bases, and 9 bases separated the two germline ends. The CDR3 nucleotides read TGCGCCAGCAGCTTGGAGGCACGGGATGGCTACACCTTC. Residues: CASSLEARDGYTF.

This clone appeared a few times. V gene TRBV29-1 combines with J gene TRBJ1-1; D remains unclear. The CDR3 loop spans 13 amino acids. CDR1 is SQVTM and CDR2 is ANQGSEA in the germline V gene. V lost 5 bases to trimming and J lost 0 bases, with 10 bases between them. The chain's CDR3 is CSVREEMNTEAFF. The CDR3 DNA sequence: TGCAGCGTTAGGGAGGAAATGAACACTGAAGCTTTCTTT.

This clone was found a few times. The V gene is TRBV4-1, the J gene TRBJ2-2; 9 bases map to TRBD1. The CDR3 is made up of 17 amino acids. V lost 0 bases to trimming and J lost 4 bases; unmatched junction nucleotides: 6. Germline V lookup: CDR1 MGHRA, CDR2 YSYEKL. The DNA for the CDR3 is TGCGCCAGCAGCCAAGATAAAGGGACAGGGCTCACCGGGGAGCTGTTTTTT. This sequence encodes CASSQDKGTGLTGELFF.

J is TRBJ1-1 and V is TRBV5-1, with 7 bases lining up with TRBD1. The junction had 17 bases not matched to a gene; V was cut back by 3 bases and J by 0 bases. The CDR3 covers 19 residues. From germline, CDR1 is SGHRS and CDR2 YFSETQ. The CDR3 DNA sequence: TGCGCCAGCAGCTCCCTCCTAAATAGACAGGGAGGGGTGAACACTGAAGCTTTCTTT. Protein: CASSSLLNRQGGVNTEAFF.

The rearrangement joins TRBV5-6 to TRBJ1-1, with TRBD1 identical over 7 bases. Germline CDR1 is SGHDT and CDR2 is YYEEEE. V was pared by 0 bases and J by 2 bases, with 4 bases of the junction left unmatched. The CDR3 is 15 residues long. CDR3: CASSLGAGGNTEAFF. CDR3 DNA: TGTGCCAGCAGCTTGGGAGCAGGGGGAAACACTGAAGCTTTCTTT.

V and J are TRBV2 and TRBJ1-1, with D unclear. V lost 3 bases to trimming and J lost 3 bases, with 8 bases between them. CDR1 and CDR2 (germline): SNHLY, FYNNEI. The CDR3 extends over 13 amino acids. CDR3: CASSEEVHTEAFF. The DNA for the CDR3 is TGTGCCAGCAGTGAGGAGGTGCACACTGAAGCTTTCTTT.

This rearrangement joins TRBV5-1 to TRBJ2-1, with D unresolved. V was pared by 3 bases and J by 0 bases, with 25 bases between. CDR3 length: 20 amino acids. Looked up from germline, CDR1 is SGHRS and CDR2 is YFSETQ. CDR3 region: CASSSDPRLGLTTSYNEQFF. In DNA form, the CDR3 reads TGCGCCAGCAGCTCGGACCCTAGACTCGGTCTCACTACCTCCTACAATGAGCAGTTCTTC.

The DNA for the CDR3 is TGTGCCAGTAGTAGAAGACAGGGGAGGTCCGGGGAGCTGTTTTTT. Translation gives CASSRRQGRSGELFF. The rearrangement joins TRBV19 to TRBJ2-2, with 8 positions matching TRBD1. Trimming removed 4 bases from V and 6 bases from J; junction bases left unmatched: 7. CDR3 length equals 15 residues. Looked up from germline, CDR1 is LNHDA and CDR2 is SQIVND (reference sequence).

The V and J genes are TRBV7-2 and TRBJ1-1; 8 bases line up with TRBD1. V trimming: 3 bases; J trimming: 4 bases; junction bases outside the gene matches: 4. Per germline, CDR1 SGHTA and CDR2 FQGNSA. CDR3 length: 14 amino acids. The CDR3 DNA is TGTGCCAGCAGCTTCCAGGGGGCGCGCACTGAAGCTTTCTTT. Its translation: CASSFQGARTEAFF.

The chain is built from TRBV25-1 and TRBJ2-1; D is ambiguous. Germline values: CDR1 MGHDK, CDR2 SYGVNS. V was cut by 4 bases and J by 9 bases, with 19 bases left in between. The CDR3 covers 15 residues. The CDR3 sequence is CASSVAQVGKSEQFF. Here the CDR3 DNA reads TGTGCCAGCAGTGTAGCTCAGGTTGGTAAGAGTGAGCAGTTCTTC. The full variable domain, its missing parts supplied by reference TRBV25-1 and TRBJ2-1, is EADIYQTPRYLVIGTGKKITLECSQTMGHDKMYWYQQDPGMELHLIHYSYGVNSTEKGDLSSESTVSRIRTEHFPLTLESARPSHTSQYLCASSVAQVGKSEQFFGPGTRLTVL.

The chain recombines TRBV25-1 with TRBJ1-4, with unresolved D. V was shortened by 3 bases and J by 3 bases, with 11 bases between the two germline ends. CDR3 length: 15 amino acids. Germline V gene sequence: CDR1 MGHDK, CDR2 SYGVNS. The CDR3: CASSDSRVANEKLFF. The CDR3 region has the DNA TGTGCCAGCAGTGACAGTCGTGTGGCTAATGAAAAACTGTTTTTT.

J is TRBJ1-1 and V is TRBV6-5; 9 positions agree with TRBD1. The CDR3 spans 15 residues. Germline CDR1 is MNHEY and CDR2 is SVGAGI. V lost 5 bases to trimming and J lost 0 bases; unmatched junction nucleotides: 4. The CDR3 DNA reads as TGTGCCAGCAGTCCGGGGACAGGGCTGAACACTGAAGCTTTCTTT. This sequence encodes CASSPGTGLNTEAFF.

The J gene is TRBJ2-7, the V gene TRBV7-2, with 9 bases lining up with TRBD1. After removal of 2 bases from V and 2 bases from J, the junction contained 4 bases not matched to a gene. Germline assignment: CDR1 SGHTA and CDR2 FQGNSA. The CDR3 consists of 15 residues. CDR3 DNA sequence: TGTGCCAGCAGCTTACGGACAGGGGACACCTACGAGCAGTACTTC. Amino acid sequence: CASSLRTGDTYEQYF.